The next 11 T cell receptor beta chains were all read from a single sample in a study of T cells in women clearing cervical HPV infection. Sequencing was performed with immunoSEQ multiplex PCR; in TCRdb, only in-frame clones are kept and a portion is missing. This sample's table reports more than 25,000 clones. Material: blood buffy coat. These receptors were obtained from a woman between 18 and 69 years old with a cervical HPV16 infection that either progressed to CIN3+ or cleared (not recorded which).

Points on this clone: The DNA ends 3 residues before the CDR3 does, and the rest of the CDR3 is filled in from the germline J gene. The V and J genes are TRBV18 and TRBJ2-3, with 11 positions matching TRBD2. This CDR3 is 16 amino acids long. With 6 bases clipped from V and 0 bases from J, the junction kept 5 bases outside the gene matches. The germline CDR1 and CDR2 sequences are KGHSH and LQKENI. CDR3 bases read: TGTGCCAGCTCGCCTTGGACTAGCGGGAGCACAGATACG. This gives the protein CASSPWTSGSTDT. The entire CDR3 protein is CASSPWTSGSTDTQYF.

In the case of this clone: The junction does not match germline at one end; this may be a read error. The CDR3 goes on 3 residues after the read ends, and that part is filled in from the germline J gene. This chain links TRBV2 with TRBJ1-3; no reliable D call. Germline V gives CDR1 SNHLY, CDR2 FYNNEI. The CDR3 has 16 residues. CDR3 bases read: TGTGTCAGCAGTGAAGTGTACACCATCTCTGGAAACACC. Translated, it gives CVSSEVYTISGNT. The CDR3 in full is CVSSEVYTISGNTIYF.

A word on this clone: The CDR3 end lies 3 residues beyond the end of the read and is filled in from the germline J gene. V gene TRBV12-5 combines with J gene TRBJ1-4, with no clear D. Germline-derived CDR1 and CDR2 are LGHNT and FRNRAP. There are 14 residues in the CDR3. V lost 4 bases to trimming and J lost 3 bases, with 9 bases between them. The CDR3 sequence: CASGSGAANEKLFF. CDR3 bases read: TGTGCTAGTGGTTCAGGAGCAGCTAATGAAAAA. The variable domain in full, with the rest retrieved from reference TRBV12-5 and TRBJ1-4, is DARVTQTPRHKVTEMGQEVTMRCQPILGHNTVFWYRQTMMQGLELLAYFRNRAPLDDSGMPKDRFSAEMPDATLATLKIQPSEPRDSAVYFCASGSGAANEKLFFGSGTQLSVL.

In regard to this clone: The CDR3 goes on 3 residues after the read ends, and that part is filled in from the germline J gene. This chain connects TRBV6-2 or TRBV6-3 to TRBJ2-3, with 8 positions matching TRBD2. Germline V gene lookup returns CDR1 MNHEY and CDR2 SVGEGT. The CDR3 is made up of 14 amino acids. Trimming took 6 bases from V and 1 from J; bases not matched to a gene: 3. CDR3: CASRLAEGTDTQYF. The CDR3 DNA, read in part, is TGTGCCAGCAGACTAGCGGAGGGCACAGATACG.

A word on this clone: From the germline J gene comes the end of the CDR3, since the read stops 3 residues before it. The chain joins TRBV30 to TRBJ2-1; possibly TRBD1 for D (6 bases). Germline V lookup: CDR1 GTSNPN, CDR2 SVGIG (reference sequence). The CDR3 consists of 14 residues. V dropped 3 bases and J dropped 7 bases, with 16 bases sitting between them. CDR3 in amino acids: CAWRGAGPQNEQFF. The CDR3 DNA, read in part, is TGTGCCTGGAGGGGGGCCGGGCCCCAAAATGAG.

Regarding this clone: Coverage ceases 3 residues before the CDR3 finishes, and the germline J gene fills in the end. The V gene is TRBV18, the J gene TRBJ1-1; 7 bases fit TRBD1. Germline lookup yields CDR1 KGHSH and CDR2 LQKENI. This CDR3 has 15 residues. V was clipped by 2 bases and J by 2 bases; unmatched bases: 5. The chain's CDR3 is CASSPYRDRNTEAFF. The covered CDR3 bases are TGTGCCAGCTCACCATACCGGGACAGAAACACTGAA.

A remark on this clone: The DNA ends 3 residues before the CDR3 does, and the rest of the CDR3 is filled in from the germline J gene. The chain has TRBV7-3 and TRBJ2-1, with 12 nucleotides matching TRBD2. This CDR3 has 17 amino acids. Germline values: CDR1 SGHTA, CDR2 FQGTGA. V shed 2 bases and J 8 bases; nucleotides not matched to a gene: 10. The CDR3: CASSLLGLAGGKDEQFF. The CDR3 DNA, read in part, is TGTGCCAGCAGCTTATTGGGTCTAGCGGGAGGGAAGGATGAG.

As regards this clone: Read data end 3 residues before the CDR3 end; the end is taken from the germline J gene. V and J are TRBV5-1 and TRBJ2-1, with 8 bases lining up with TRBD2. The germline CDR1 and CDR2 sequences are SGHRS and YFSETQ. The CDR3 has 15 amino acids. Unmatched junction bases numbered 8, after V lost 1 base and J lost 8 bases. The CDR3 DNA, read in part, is TGCGCCAGCAGCTTGACTAGCGGTTTTACGCATGAG. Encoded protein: CASSLTSGFTHE. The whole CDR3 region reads CASSLTSGFTHEQFF.

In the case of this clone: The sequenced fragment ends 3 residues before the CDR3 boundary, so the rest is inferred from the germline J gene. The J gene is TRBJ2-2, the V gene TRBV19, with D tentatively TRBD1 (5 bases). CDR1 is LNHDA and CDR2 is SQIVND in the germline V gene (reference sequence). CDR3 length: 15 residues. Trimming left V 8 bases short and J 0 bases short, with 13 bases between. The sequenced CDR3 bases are TGTGCCAGTCGTGGGGCAGACGCGAACACCGGGGAG. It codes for CASRGADANTGE. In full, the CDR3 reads CASRGADANTGELFF.

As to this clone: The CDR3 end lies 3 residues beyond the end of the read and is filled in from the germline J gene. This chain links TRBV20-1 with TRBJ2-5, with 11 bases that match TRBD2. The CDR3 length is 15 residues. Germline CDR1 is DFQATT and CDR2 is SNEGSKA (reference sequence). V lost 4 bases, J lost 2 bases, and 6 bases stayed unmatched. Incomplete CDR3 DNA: TGCAGTGCTAAGGGGGGACTAGCGGTACAAGAGACC. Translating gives CSAKGGLAVQET. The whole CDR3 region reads CSAKGGLAVQETQYF.

CDR3 DNA, as far as it was read: TGTGCCAGCAGAGATCAACAGGGGGCGCACTATGGC. Its protein is CASRDQQGAHYG. The full-length CDR3 reads as CASRDQQGAHYGYTF. The chain joins TRBV27 to TRBJ1-2, with 9 bases matching TRBD1. The read falls 3 residues short of the CDR3 end, and the missing part is taken from the germline J gene. The germline V gene encodes CDR1 MNHEY and CDR2 SMNVEV (reference sequence). CDR3 length equals 15 residues. Losses at the gene ends were 6 bases for V and 3 bases for J; bases not matched to a gene: 8.